The 20 T cell receptor beta chains reported below all come from one sample, sequenced in a study of blood T cell repertoires in COVID-19. Sequencing used immunoSEQ multiplex PCR; TCRdb keeps in-frame clones, though not all of them. This table has a few hundred thousand clones, 80% to 85% appearing once. Material for sequencing was peripheral blood. The source of these receptors is a woman of 80 years or more with active or convalescent COVID-19.

The chain couples TRBV29-1 to TRBJ2-7; no definite D call. The CDR3 loop spans 13 amino acids. Germline V CDR1 and CDR2: SQVTM, ANQGSEA. V lost 0 bases, J lost 9 bases, and 15 bases lay in between. CDR3 amino acids: CSVEDQVGVGQYF. The CDR3 nucleotides read TGCAGCGTTGAAGATCAGGTCGGTGTGGGGCAGTACTTC.

The CDR3 region has the DNA TGTGCCAGCAGCCAAGGACTAGCGGGAGGGCCGGGGGAGACCCAGTACTTC. Protein: CASSQGLAGGPGETQYF. The chain employs TRBV11-2 and TRBJ2-5; 15 bases line up with TRBD2. V shed 5 bases and J 5 bases; nucleotides not matched to a gene: 9. Germline V CDR1 and CDR2: SGHAT, FQNNGV. The CDR3 totals 17 residues.

This chain uses TRBV5-6 with TRBJ2-5; 14 nucleotides align to TRBD2. This CDR3 spans 19 amino acids. V dropped 5 bases and J dropped 5; count of bases not matched to a gene: 17. CDR1 and CDR2 (germline): SGHDT, YYEEEE. The CDR3 loop reads CASRGDRGLAGVLGETQYF. The CDR3 DNA is TGTGCCAGCAGGGGCGACAGGGGACTAGCGGGGGTTCTTGGGGAGACCCAGTACTTC.

In its sample, this clone was seen a few times. The J gene is TRBJ2-2, the V gene TRBV19; 9 positions match TRBD1. V shed 6 bases and J 6 bases; nucleotides not matched to a gene: 5. The CDR3 extends over 14 amino acids. The germline CDR1 and CDR2 sequences are LNHDA and SQIVND (reference sequence). The CDR3 DNA is TGTGCCAGTAGGACAGGGGGTATCCCCGGGGAGCTGTTTTTT. Translated: CASRTGGIPGELFF.

V is TRBV19 and J is TRBJ2-7; TRBD1 aligns across 7 bases. The CDR3 is 12 residues long. The V gene's germline CDR1 is LNHDA and CDR2 SQIVND (reference sequence). V was pared by 3 bases and J by 6 bases, with 2 bases of the junction left unmatched. CDR3 amino acids: CASSMTGLEQYF. The CDR3 coding sequence is TGTGCCAGTAGTATGACAGGGCTCGAGCAGTACTTC.

The rearrangement joins TRBV10-3 to TRBJ2-3; perhaps TRBD1 as D (6 bases). The V gene's germline CDR1 is ENHRY and CDR2 SYGVKD. V lost 7 bases, J lost 0 bases, and 8 bases lay in between. The CDR3 runs 13 residues. CDR3 bases: TGTGCCATCAAGGGGGACAGCACAGATACGCAGTATTTT. It is translated as CAIKGDSTDTQYF.

This clone showed up just a few times. The V and J genes are TRBV27 and TRBJ1-2; 10 positions agree with TRBD1. Germline V gene lookup returns CDR1 MNHEY and CDR2 SMNVEV (reference sequence). The CDR3 runs 13 residues. V lost 6 bases and J lost 8; bases outside the gene matches: 6. CDR3 DNA sequence: TGTGCCAGCAGCCCCCGGGACAGGGGCGGCTACACCTTC. Amino acids: CASSPRDRGGYTF.

For the CDR3, the DNA is TGTGCCAGCAGCGAGGGGAGGCCGCCGGATACGCAGTATTTT. This translates into CASSEGRPPDTQYF. The chain carries TRBV6-2 or TRBV6-3 and TRBJ2-3; tentatively, D is TRBD2 (6 bases). The CDR3 totals 14 residues. V lost 6 bases to trimming and J lost 6 bases, with 16 bases between them. Germline lookup yields CDR1 MNHEY and CDR2 SVGEGT.

The chain carries TRBV27 and TRBJ2-5, with 10 nucleotides matching TRBD1. In germline, CDR1 is MNHEY, CDR2 SMNVEV (reference sequence). V was clipped by 7 bases and J by 4 bases; unmatched bases: 9. The CDR3 consists of 15 residues. CDR3 nucleotides: TGTGCCAGCACCACCCGACAGGGGGCGGGAGAGACCCAGTACTTC. Its translation is CASTTRQGAGETQYF.

A single count supports this clone. The chain employs TRBV11-3 and TRBJ1-3; D perhaps matches TRBD1 (5 bases). Germline values: CDR1 SGHNT, CDR2 YENEEA. The length of the CDR3 is 16 residues. V lost 2 bases, J lost 2 bases, and 13 bases lay in between. In DNA, the CDR3 is TGTGCCAGCAGCTTATCTCTTGGGGGGACTGGAAACACCATATATTTT. Protein: CASSLSLGGTGNTIYF.

This clone was seen only a few times. This rearrangement joins TRBV6-5 to TRBJ1-5, with a possible D match to TRBD1 (5 bases). Looked up from germline, CDR1 is MNHEY and CDR2 is SVGAGI. CDR3 size: 14 residues. V was shortened by 8 bases and J by 5 bases, with 16 bases between the two germline ends. The CDR3 region is CASAGGTMDQPQHF. The CDR3, as DNA: TGTGCCAGCGCGGGCGGGACCATGGATCAGCCCCAGCATTTT.

The chain links TRBV19 to TRBJ1-4; 8 bases line up with TRBD1. CDR3 length: 15 residues. V shed 5 bases and J 6 bases; nucleotides not matched to a gene: 8. The germline CDR1 and CDR2 sequences are LNHDA and SQIVND (reference sequence). The CDR3 protein is CASSLRQGPDEKLFF. Here the CDR3 DNA reads TGTGCCAGTAGTCTCCGACAGGGGCCAGATGAAAAACTGTTTTTT.

The rearrangement uses TRBV10-3 and TRBJ2-5; 7 bases agree with TRBD1. Germline V gene data show CDR1 as ENHRY and CDR2 as SYGVKD. This CDR3 contains 13 residues. The V and J ends lost 5 bases and 4 bases, in that order; junction bases with no gene match: 4. In DNA form, the CDR3 reads TGTGCCATCAGTAGACAGGGTCCAGAGACCCAGTACTTC. Protein sequence: CAISRQGPETQYF.

This chain connects TRBV6-5 to TRBJ2-1; tentative D call: TRBD1 (5 bases). V shed 6 bases and J shed 3 bases, with 12 bases lying between them. This CDR3 comprises 14 residues. Germline lookup yields CDR1 MNHEY and CDR2 SVGAGI. The CDR3 nucleotides read TGTGCCAGCAGGGCAGGGTTTGACTACAATGAGCAGTTCTTC. It translates to CASRAGFDYNEQFF.

CDR3 in DNA: TGTGCCAGCAGACGAAGACTAGCGGTCGAGCAGTACTTC. The encoded protein is CASRRRLAVEQYF. The genes are TRBV12-3 or TRBV12-4 and TRBJ2-7; 9 nucleotides line up with TRBD2. V lost 6 bases and J lost 6; bases outside the gene matches: 6. The CDR3 totals 13 residues.

The genes are TRBV28 and TRBJ2-1, with TRBD2 identical over 7 bases. The germline CDR1 and CDR2 sequences are MDHEN and SYDVKM. The length of the CDR3 is 12 residues. The V segment lost 5 bases and the J segment 14 bases; nucleotides outside the gene matches: 9. The CDR3 DNA follows: TGTGCCAGCAGTGCGCCGGGAGGAAAGGAGTTCTTC. Translation: CASSAPGGKEFF.

The V gene is TRBV5-5, the J gene TRBJ2-7; 9 bases agree with TRBD2. This CDR3 is 15 amino acids long. V lost 4 bases, J lost 0 bases, and 5 bases stayed unmatched. Germline-derived CDR1 and CDR2 are SGHKS and YYEKEE (reference sequence). The CDR3, as DNA: TGTGCCAGCAGCCGAATAGCGGGGGCCTCCTACGAGCAGTACTTC. Translated, it gives CASSRIAGASYEQYF.

This sequence joins TRBV7-2 and TRBJ2-7, with a tentative D call TRBD1 (6 bases). The germline V and J ends were trimmed by 5 bases and 2 bases, with 16 bases remaining between them. The CDR3 spans 15 residues. Germline V gene data show CDR1 as SGHTA and CDR2 as FQGNSA. The CDR3 reads CASSGGGTPTYEQYF. Here the CDR3 DNA reads TGTGCCAGCAGCGGAGGTGGGACACCCACCTACGAGCAGTACTTC.

The genes are TRBV20-1 and TRBJ2-1; 8 bases line up with TRBD2. Germline CDR1 reads DFQATT; CDR2 reads SNEGSKA (reference sequence). Trimming took 3 bases from V and 1 from J; bases not matched to a gene: 8. There are 16 residues in the CDR3. The CDR3: CSASRERGRSYNEQFF. CDR3 nucleotides: TGCAGTGCTAGTCGTGAGCGGGGGAGGTCCTACAATGAGCAGTTCTTC.

This chain joins TRBV6-5 and TRBJ2-2; the D gene is possibly TRBD2 (5 bases). Germline lookup yields CDR1 MNHEY and CDR2 SVGAGI. This CDR3 contains 13 residues. V lost 5 bases and J 3 bases, leaving 7 bases between the germline ends. The CDR3 DNA sequence: TGTGCCAGCAGTCGGGATTACACCGGGGAGCTGTTTTTT. Its translation: CASSRDYTGELFF.